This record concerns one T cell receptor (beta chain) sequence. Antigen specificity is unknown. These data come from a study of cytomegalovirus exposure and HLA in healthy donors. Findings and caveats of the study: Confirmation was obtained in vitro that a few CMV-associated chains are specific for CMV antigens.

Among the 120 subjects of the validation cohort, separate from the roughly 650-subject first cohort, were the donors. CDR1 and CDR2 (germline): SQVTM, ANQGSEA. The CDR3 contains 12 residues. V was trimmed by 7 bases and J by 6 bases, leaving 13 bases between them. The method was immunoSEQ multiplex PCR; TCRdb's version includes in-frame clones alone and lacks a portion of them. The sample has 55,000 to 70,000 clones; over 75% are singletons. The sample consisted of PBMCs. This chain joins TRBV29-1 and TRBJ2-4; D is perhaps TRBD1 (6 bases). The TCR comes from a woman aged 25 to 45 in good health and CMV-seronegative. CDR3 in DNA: TGCAGCGGGATGGGGGCTGGAAACATTCAGTACTTC. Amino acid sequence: CSGMGAGNIQYF.